This entry features one TCR beta chain sequence. This record comes from a study of cytomegalovirus exposure and HLA in healthy donors. The germline CDR1 and CDR2 sequences are ENHRY and SYGVKD. The CDR3 has 15 amino acids. After removal of 8 bases from V and 1 base from J, the junction contained 7 bases not matched to a gene. PCR used 60 Vbeta primers and 13 Jbeta primers. The protocol was immunoSEQ multiplex PCR, while the TCRdb copy is restricted to in-frame clones and leaves out a portion. The profile shows 200,000 to 300,000 clones, around 81% of them singletons. The sequenced sample was PBMCs. This chain links TRBV10-3 with TRBJ1-2; 10 nucleotides align to TRBD1. This receptor was identified in a woman aged 55-69 years in good health and CMV-seropositive. This CDR3 is CAIAPGTGVNYGYTF. CDR3 in DNA: TGTGCCATCGCCCCCGGGACAGGGGTTAACTATGGCTACACCTTC.